The rows below give T cell receptor beta chains drawn from one sample of a study of T-cell memory formation after mild COVID-19. TCRdb re-called the 5' RACE reads with MiXCR, one entry per CDR3 protein. In the table there are 350,000 to 500,000 distinct CDR3 sequences, roughly 17% of which are singletons. The source material was PBMCs or a T cell subset sorted from them (not recorded which). All receptors come from a man aged 18 to 30 who had mild COVID-19 (a few samples of this study predate the infection). Cell type and time point are not known. Each CDR3 is given with its conserved first and last residue. The D gene is left open where the match is weak.

D | J | V | length | CDR3
. | TRBJ1-3 | TRBV12-3/TRBV12-4 | 13 | CASSREMGNTIYF
. | TRBJ1-1 | TRBV28 | 13 | CASSKTVAPEAFF
TRBD1 | TRBJ1-3 | TRBV5-1 | 16 | CASSGTGQGTGNTIYF
. | TRBJ2-7 | TRBV6-5 | 15 | CASSYPVGGYYEQYF
TRBD1 | TRBJ1-1 | TRBV7-2 | 13 | CASSSQGGTEAFF
. | TRBJ2-3 | TRBV9 | 14 | CASSPLGSADTQYF
. | TRBJ1-5 | TRBV7-2 | 14 | CASRRGNSNQPQHF
. | TRBJ2-2 | TRBV12-3/TRBV12-4 | 14 | CASERSTNTGELFF
. | TRBJ1-1 | TRBV20-1 | 13 | CSASSPLGTEAFF
. | TRBJ1-1 | TRBV7-2 | 13 | CASSSHIESEAFF
. | TRBJ2-7 | TRBV6-6 | 16 | CASSPILRAYQDEQYF
TRBD1 | TRBJ1-5 | TRBV12-3/TRBV12-4 | 18 | CASSEIVGTGYSNHPQHF
. | TRBJ2-1 | TRBV29-1 | 13 | CSVGGFQGAEQFF
TRBD1 | TRBJ2-5 | TRBV4-1 | 14 | CASSQEQGSETQYF
. | TRBJ1-1 | TRBV4-1 | 13 | CASSRLPGAEAFF
. | TRBJ2-1 | TRBV7-9 | 14 | CASSLLLAPNEQFF
TRBD2 | TRBJ2-1 | TRBV3-1 | 20 | CASSAVLAGGTESSYNEQFF
. | TRBJ2-3 | TRBV5-1 | 15 | CASSRAGLGTDTQYF
. | TRBJ2-1 | TRBV20-1 | 14 | CSASRVSEGNEQFF
TRBD2 | TRBJ2-7 | TRBV5-4 | 16 | CASSRRASGGSYEQYF
. | TRBJ2-7 | TRBV28 | 12 | CASSSGYYEQYF
TRBD1 | TRBJ1-4 | TRBV5-1 | 14 | CASRSGQGNEKLFF
TRBD2 | TRBJ2-1 | TRBV11-2 | 14 | CASTSTSGRREQFF
TRBD1 | TRBJ1-2 | TRBV7-9 | 13 | CASSPQGVGGYTF
. | TRBJ2-1 | TRBV4-3 | 14 | CASSRRRGFNEQFF
TRBD2 | TRBJ2-1 | TRBV10-3 | 17 | CDITRQLSGGYYNEQFF
. | TRBJ2-5 | TRBV27 | 14 | CASSFSRGSETQYF
TRBD2 | TRBJ2-1 | TRBV7-6 | 15 | CASSLRGSGYGEQFF
TRBD1 | TRBJ2-2 | TRBV4-1 | 17 | CASSQHPGTGNTGELFF
. | TRBJ2-2 | TRBV5-1 | 16 | CASRLAKAGELGELFF
. | TRBJ2-1 | TRBV12-3/TRBV12-4 | 12 | CASSLAVVEQFF
. | TRBJ1-1 | TRBV7-9 | 13 | CASSQDGYTEAFF
TRBD1 | TRBJ2-5 | TRBV5-1 | 14 | CASSSGTAQETQYF
TRBD1 | TRBJ1-1 | TRBV5-1 | 15 | CASSPRTGDMTEAFF
TRBD2 | TRBJ2-3 | TRBV5-1 | 17 | CASSLETTGTITDTQYF
. | TRBJ1-1 | TRBV29-1 | 10 | CSVGGTEAFF
. | TRBJ2-3 | TRBV24-1 | 11 | CATSVTDTQYF
TRBD1 | TRBJ1-5 | TRBV15 | 12 | CATDRACQPQHF
. | TRBJ2-2 | TRBV18 | 17 | CASSPPPPGRLTGELFF
. | TRBJ1-1 | TRBV6-5 | 14 | CASSTATGNTEAFF
. | TRBJ1-4 | TRBV7-2 | 13 | CASSSGGSEKLFF
. | TRBJ1-2 | TRBV20-1 | 12 | CSATDINYGYTF
TRBD1 | TRBJ2-3 | TRBV30 | 14 | CAGKGAASTDTQYF
. | TRBJ2-5 | TRBV5-1 | 15 | CASSSTWTTKETQYF
. | TRBJ2-5 | TRBV5-1 | 15 | CASSFAPGPPETQYF
. | TRBJ1-1 | TRBV7-8 | 14 | CASRRGGGNTEAFF
TRBD1 | TRBJ1-6 | TRBV7-2 | 17 | CASSLRQGLSYNSPLHF